Below, 10 T cell receptor beta chains from the same sample are listed, as sequenced in a study of CD8 T cells in Susac syndrome. When the RNA was reverse transcribed, random hexamers were used with an input of roughly 0.5 to 1 ug. TCRdb redid the calling of the immunoSEQ multiplex PCR reads with MiXCR, one entry per CDR3 protein. This repertoire shows about 210,000 distinct CDR3 sequences, 94% found once; its top ten account for about 0.15%. Sequencing was done on a sample of CD4+ T cells from PBMCs. All receptors come from a human donor with Susac syndrome.

The chain employs TRBV18 and TRBJ1-1, with 11 bases matching TRBD1. CDR1 and CDR2 (germline): KGHSH, LQKENI. This CDR3 contains 14 residues. V shed 10 bases and J 1 base; nucleotides not matched to a gene: 5. CDR3 amino acids: CATSGTGGNTEAFF. DNA of the CDR3: TGTGCCACTAGCGGGACAGGGGGGAACACTGAAGCTTTCTTT.

The chain uses TRBV20-1 and TRBJ1-5; D remains unclear. The CDR3 loop spans 13 amino acids. Per the germline V gene, CDR1 is DFQATT and CDR2 is SNEGSKA (reference sequence). V lost 0 bases to trimming and J lost 5 bases, with 8 bases between them. The CDR3 here is CSAREGTDQPQHF. The CDR3, as DNA: TGCAGTGCTAGAGAGGGTACGGATCAGCCCCAGCATTTT.

V usage is TRBV28 and J usage is TRBJ2-7, with D perhaps matching TRBD1 or TRBD2 (5 bases each). Germline values: CDR1 MDHEN, CDR2 SYDVKM. The CDR3 extends over 12 amino acids. V was clipped by 7 bases and J by 5 bases, with 12 bases between them. DNA of the CDR3: TGTGCCAGCAAGGTTCGGGGCGACGAGCAGTACTTC. This encodes CASKVRGDEQYF.

V and J are TRBV10-3 and TRBJ1-1; D unresolved. The CDR3 contains 13 residues. V lost 3 bases and J lost 5, with 10 bases in between. Germline V gene lookup returns CDR1 ENHRY and CDR2 SYGVKD. CDR3 DNA sequence: TGTGCCATCAGTGAAAGCGCCGGGACTGAAGCTTTCTTT. Translation gives CAISESAGTEAFF.

The chain uses TRBV29-1 and TRBJ1-1; D possibly corresponds to TRBD1 (5 bases). Trimming pared 6 bases from V and 1 base from J, leaving 9 bases between. Per the germline V gene, CDR1 is SQVTM and CDR2 is ANQGSEA. There are 12 residues in the CDR3. CDR3 sequence: CSVGGWNTEAFF. CDR3 nucleotide sequence: TGCAGCGTGGGGGGGTGGAACACTGAAGCTTTCTTT.

V usage is TRBV5-1 and J usage is TRBJ2-7, with D possibly called TRBD1 or TRBD2 (5 bases each). The germline V gene encodes CDR1 SGHRS and CDR2 YFSETQ. V lost 4 bases to trimming and J lost 5 bases, with 19 bases between them. CDR3 length: 15 amino acids. CDR3 in amino acids: CASSHGTAPRNEQYF. Written as DNA, the CDR3 is TGCGCCAGCAGCCATGGGACGGCTCCGCGGAACGAGCAGTACTTC.

The chain combines TRBV30 with TRBJ1-5; D not resolved. In germline, CDR1 is GTSNPN, CDR2 SVGIG (reference sequence). V was cut by 0 bases and J by 0 bases, with 9 bases left in between. This CDR3 has 15 amino acids. In nucleotides, the CDR3 is TGTGCCTGGAGTGTAAGGAGCCATAGCAATCAGCCCCAGCATTTT. Protein sequence: CAWSVRSHSNQPQHF.

The chain has TRBV20-1 and TRBJ2-3; 12 bases are a match to TRBD2. The CDR3 has 16 amino acids. V lost 5 bases to trimming and J lost 2 bases; unmatched junction nucleotides: 8. CDR1 and CDR2 from the germline V gene are DFQATT and SNEGSKA (reference sequence). The CDR3 loop reads CSAPDRLAGDTDTQYF. CDR3 bases: TGCAGTGCTCCCGACCGACTAGCGGGGGACACAGATACGCAGTATTTT.

V usage is TRBV10-2 and J usage is TRBJ2-5; tentatively, D is TRBD1 (8 bases). V was pared by 3 bases and J by 1 base, with 12 bases between. Germline-derived CDR1 and CDR2 are WSHSY and SAAADI. This CDR3 comprises 15 residues. CDR3 sequence: CASSEQGGSQETQYF. CDR3 DNA sequence: TGCGCCAGCAGTGAACAGGGGGGGTCCCAAGAGACCCAGTACTTC.

The V call is TRBV19, the J call TRBJ2-5; D gene ambiguous. Trimming cost V 6 bases and J 5 bases, with 10 bases left between them. Germline CDR1 LNHDA, CDR2 SQIVND (reference sequence). The CDR3 contains 12 residues. CDR3 coding DNA: TGTGCCAGTAGAGGAGTTGGGGAGACCCAGTACTTC. Its protein is CASRGVGETQYF. Together with reference TRBV19 and TRBJ2-5, the CDR3 gives the full variable domain: DGGITQSPKYLFRKEGQNVTLSCEQNLNHDAMYWYRQDPGQGLRLIYYSQIVNDFQKGDIAEGYSVSREKKESFPLTVTSAQKNPTAFYLCASRGVGETQYFGPGTRLLVL.